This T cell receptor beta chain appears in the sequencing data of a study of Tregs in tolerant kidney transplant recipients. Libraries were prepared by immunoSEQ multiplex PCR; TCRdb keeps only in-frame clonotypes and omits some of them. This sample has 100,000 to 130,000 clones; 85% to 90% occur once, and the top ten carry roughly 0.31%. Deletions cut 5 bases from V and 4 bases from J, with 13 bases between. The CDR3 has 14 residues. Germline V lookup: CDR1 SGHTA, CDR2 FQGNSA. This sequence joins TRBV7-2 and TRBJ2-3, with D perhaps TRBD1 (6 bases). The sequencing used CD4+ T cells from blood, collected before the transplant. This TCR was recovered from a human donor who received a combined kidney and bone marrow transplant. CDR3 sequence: CASSGQLRPDTQYF. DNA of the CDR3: TGTGCCAGCAGCGGACAGCTTCGTCCAGATACGCAGTATTTT.